This TCR beta chain was identified during a study of sequential checkpoint blockade in melanoma. About the study: First-line arms were nivolumab then ipilimumab, or the reverse, randomized 1:1.

Treatment specified: randomized to nivolumab then ipilimumab (arm A) or the reverse (arm B). From thawed PBMCs, live CD3+CD8+ cells negative for CD19 and CD56 were sorted. The CDR3 extends over 15 amino acids. With 4 bases removed from V and 4 bases from J, the gap between germline ends came to 11 bases. Germline V lookup: CDR1 SEHNR, CDR2 FQNEAQ (reference sequence). Sequencing used immunoSEQ multiplex PCR; TCRdb keeps in-frame clones, though not all of them. The data hold around 19,000 clones, with around two thirds observed a single time. Sequencing used CD8+ T cells sorted from blood (inferred from file names), obtained from a patient given nivolumab and ipilimumab in sequence. The chain combines TRBV7-9 with TRBJ2-6; D is unresolved. This receptor was obtained from a human donor with melanoma. DNA for the CDR3: TGTGCCAGCAGCTCCCGGCCAGCGGGGGCCAACGTCCTGACTTTC. Residues: CASSSRPAGANVLTF.